These T cell receptor beta chains were read from a single sample in a study of vaccination and CD4 T cells after COVID-19. From the PCR reads, TCRdb called clonotypes with MiXCR, one entry per CDR3 protein. The table lists some 10,000 distinct CDR3 sequences, roughly 44% of them singletons. Their specific antigens are unknown. The material sequenced was cultured CD4+ T cells from blood, taken after SARS-CoV-2 vaccination. These receptor sequences come from a human donor with COVID-19. CDR3s include the opening cysteine and the closing phenylalanine or tryptophan. D genes are given only for firm matches. A row's size may be missing; if present it is once, few, many or a size class.

cdr3_aa	cdr3_nt	v_call	d_call	j_call	clone_size
CASSPRGRGDQETQYF	TGTGCCAGCAGTCCCCGTGGGCGGGGGGACCAAGAGACCCAGTACTTC	TRBV6-2/TRBV6-3	TRBD2	TRBJ2-5	few
CSANDFGLAGGHQETQYF	TGCAGTGCTAACGACTTTGGGCTAGCGGGGGGGCACCAAGAGACCCAGTACTTC	TRBV20-1	TRBD2	TRBJ2-5	few
CSAPRGKANYGYTF	TGCAGCGCGCCGCGGGGGAAAGCTAACTATGGCTACACCTTC	TRBV20-1	NA	TRBJ1-2	few
CASSISQGRWEDTQYF	TGTGCCAGTAGTATAAGTCAGGGAAGGTGGGAAGATACGCAGTATTTT	TRBV19	NA	TRBJ2-3	NA
CASSPGGTRDQPQHF	TGTGCCAGCAGCCCCGGAGGGACGCGGGATCAGCCCCAGCATTTT	TRBV7-2	NA	TRBJ1-5	NA
CASSSPSGRLNYEQYF	TGTGCCAGCAGCTCCCCCTCAGGCAGGTTAAATTACGAGCAGTACTTC	TRBV7-2	NA	TRBJ2-7	NA
CATSIDVVRQPQHF	TGTGCCACCAGCATAGACGTAGTCCGTCAGCCCCAGCATTTT	TRBV15	NA	TRBJ1-5	NA
CASSRDSPSDTQYF	TGTGCCAGCAGCAGGGACTCCCCCTCGGATACGCAGTATTTT	TRBV2	NA	TRBJ2-3	NA
CSAPDREGLYGYTF	TGCAGTGCACCCGACAGGGAAGGTCTCTATGGCTACACCTTC	TRBV20-1	TRBD1	TRBJ1-2	once
CSARVVSGAENNEQFF	TGCAGTGCTAGAGTTGTGTCAGGGGCGGAAAACAATGAGCAGTTCTTC	TRBV20-1	NA	TRBJ2-1	NA
CASSRSGRDAFF	TGTGCCAGCAGTCGGTCAGGGCGAGACGCTTTCTTT	TRBV6-1	NA	TRBJ1-1	few
CAWSLPTGGGNQPQHF	TGTGCCTGGAGTCTCCCTACAGGGGGCGGCAATCAGCCCCAGCATTTT	TRBV30	TRBD1	TRBJ1-5	NA
CSARVPGQITEAFF	TGCAGTGCTAGAGTCCCGGGACAGATAACTGAAGCTTTCTTT	TRBV20-1	TRBD1	TRBJ1-1	few
CASSYFRGIQETQYF	TGTGCCAGCAGTTACTTCAGGGGTATCCAAGAGACCCAGTACTTC	TRBV6-5	NA	TRBJ2-5	few
CASSYSDRGLSGYTF	TGTGCCAGCAGTTACTCGGACAGGGGGCTATCGGGCTACACCTTC	TRBV6-5	TRBD1	TRBJ1-2	medium-sized
CASRGSYNSPLHF	TGTGCCAGCAGGGGCTCCTATAATTCACCCCTCCACTTT	TRBV27	NA	TRBJ1-6	NA
CAYWPGQDNSPLHF	TGTGCGTACTGGCCGGGACAGGATAATTCACCCCTCCACTTT	TRBV30	TRBD1	TRBJ1-6	NA
CSATITSGGAADTQYF	TGCAGTGCTACCATCACCAGCGGGGGGGCCGCGGATACGCAGTATTTT	TRBV20-1	TRBD2	TRBJ2-3	NA
CASRQTGHGNTIYF	TGTGCCAGCAGACAGACAGGGCACGGAAACACCATATATTTT	TRBV6-1	TRBD1	TRBJ1-3	few